This TCR beta chain was documented in a study of T cell clonality in common variable immunodeficiency. Whole-study findings and limits: Shared TCRbeta clones were fewer between CVID subjects than controls.

Germline CDR1 SGHAT, CDR2 FQNNGV. Trimming pared 2 bases from V and 2 bases from J, leaving 8 bases between. There are 14 residues in the CDR3. Clones were read by immunoSEQ multiplex PCR, and TCRdb kept only the in-frame ones, dropping some. The data show roughly 58,000 clones, with none appearing a single time. This clone appeared many times. What it binds is not known. The missing CDR3 end, 3 residues past where the read stops, is filled in from the germline J gene. This TCR came from a person aged 18-69 years in good health. The specimen was peripheral blood mononuclear cells. This chain links TRBV11-2 with TRBJ2-3, with D hard to call. The CDR3 spells CASSLRAITDTQYF. The part of the CDR3 DNA that was read is TGTGCCAGCAGCTTAAGGGCAATCACAGATACG.